This T cell receptor beta chain was captured in a study of blood T cell repertoires in COVID-19. The data were produced by immunoSEQ multiplex PCR, yet TCRdb's version contains in-frame clones alone and is incomplete. This sample has roughly 250,000 clones, with 87% found just once. Trimming cost V 5 bases and J 12 bases; bases outside gene matches: 11. Germline lookup yields CDR1 SGHAT and CDR2 FQNNGV. The CDR3 has 13 residues. The sequence was collected from a woman aged 25 to 45 with acute COVID-19. Sequencing input: PBMCs or T cells enriched from blood (not recorded which). This sequence joins TRBV11-2 and TRBJ1-1; 8 positions match TRBD1. The CDR3 DNA is TGTGCCAGCAGCACCAGAGCGGACAGGGAAACTTTCTTT. This translates into CASSTRADRETFF.